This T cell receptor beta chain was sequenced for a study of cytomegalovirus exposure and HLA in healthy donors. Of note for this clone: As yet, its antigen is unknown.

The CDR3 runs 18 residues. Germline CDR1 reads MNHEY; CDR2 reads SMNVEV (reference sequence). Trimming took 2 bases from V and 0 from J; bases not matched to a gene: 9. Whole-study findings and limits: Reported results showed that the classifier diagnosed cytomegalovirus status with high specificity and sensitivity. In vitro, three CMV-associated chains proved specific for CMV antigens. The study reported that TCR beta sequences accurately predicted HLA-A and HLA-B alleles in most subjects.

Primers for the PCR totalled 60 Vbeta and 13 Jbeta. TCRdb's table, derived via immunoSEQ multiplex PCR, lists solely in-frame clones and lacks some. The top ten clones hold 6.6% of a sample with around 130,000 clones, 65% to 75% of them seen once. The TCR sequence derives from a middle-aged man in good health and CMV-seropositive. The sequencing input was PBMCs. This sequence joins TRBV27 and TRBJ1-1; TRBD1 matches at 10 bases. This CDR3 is CASSLRGTGAKLNTEAFF. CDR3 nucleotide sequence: TGTGCCAGCAGTTTACGTGGGACAGGGGCCAAGCTGAACACTGAAGCTTTCTTT.